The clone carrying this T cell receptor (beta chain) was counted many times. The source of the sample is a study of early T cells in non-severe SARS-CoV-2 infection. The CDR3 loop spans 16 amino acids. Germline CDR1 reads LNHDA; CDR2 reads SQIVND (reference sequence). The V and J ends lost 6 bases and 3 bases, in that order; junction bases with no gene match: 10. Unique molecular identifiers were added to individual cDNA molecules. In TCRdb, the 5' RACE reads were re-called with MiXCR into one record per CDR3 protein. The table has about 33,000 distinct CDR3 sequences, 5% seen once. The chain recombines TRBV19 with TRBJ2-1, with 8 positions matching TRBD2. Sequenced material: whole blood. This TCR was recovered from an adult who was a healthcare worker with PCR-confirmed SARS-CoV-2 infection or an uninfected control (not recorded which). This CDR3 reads CASSLGVSGVYNEQFF. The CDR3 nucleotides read TGTGCCAGTAGCTTGGGCGTTAGCGGGGTCTACAATGAGCAGTTCTTC.